Following are 26 T cell receptor beta chains from one sample sequenced in a study of blood T cell repertoires in COVID-19. The repertoire was sequenced with immunoSEQ multiplex PCR; TCRdb's copy has only in-frame clones and lacks some. The profile covers some 400,000 clones, with about 90% appearing a single time and 1.3% taken by the ten largest. The sequenced sample was PBMCs or T cells enriched from blood (not recorded which). The receptors shown here come from a man younger than 45 who had recovered from COVID-19.

The genes are TRBV4-2 and TRBJ1-4; possible D gene TRBD1, 5 bases. CDR1 and CDR2 (germline): LGHNA, YNFKEQ. V was cut by 0 bases and J by 1 base, with 9 bases left in between. CDR3 length equals 16 residues. This CDR3 reads CASSQDRGGTNEKLFF. CDR3 DNA sequence: TGTGCCAGCAGCCAAGATCGGGGGGGAACTAATGAAAAACTGTTTTTT.

The chain couples TRBV19 to TRBJ1-2; D is possibly TRBD1 (6 bases). V lost 8 bases and J lost 2, with 15 bases in between. Germline CDR1 LNHDA, CDR2 SQIVND (reference sequence). This CDR3 contains 14 residues. The CDR3 DNA reads TGTGCCAGTGGGCTACAGGGAGACAACTATGGCTACACCTTC. Protein product: CASGLQGDNYGYTF.

This sequence joins TRBV13 and TRBJ2-2; D not certain. Looked up from germline, CDR1 is PRHDT and CDR2 is FYEKMQ (reference sequence). V dropped 5 bases and J dropped 1 base, with 20 bases sitting between them. This CDR3 has 18 residues. The CDR3 loop reads CASSPYLKADKNTGELFF. The CDR3 DNA is TGTGCCAGCAGCCCTTATCTAAAGGCCGACAAGAACACCGGGGAGCTGTTTTTT.

V gene TRBV4-1 combines with J gene TRBJ2-3; TRBD1 is a possible D gene (6 bases). This CDR3 comprises 14 residues. Germline V CDR1 and CDR2: MGHRA, YSYEKL. Trimming stripped 6 bases from V and 1 base from J, with 11 bases between. As DNA, the CDR3 is TGCGCCAGCAGACTCAGGACAGGCACAGATACGCAGTATTTT. Amino acid sequence: CASRLRTGTDTQYF.

The chain carries TRBV3-1 (or the pseudogene TRBV3-2) and TRBJ1-6; D is perhaps TRBD1 (5 bases). CDR1 LGHDT and CDR2 YNNKEL come from the germline V gene (reference sequence). CDR3 length: 14 residues. The V end lost 6 bases, the J end lost 9 bases, and 15 bases lay between the germline ends. This chain's CDR3 is CASSGTLNGSPLHF. The DNA for the CDR3 is TGTGCCAGCAGTGGGACTTTGAATGGTTCACCCCTCCACTTT.

The rearrangement links TRBV13 to TRBJ2-7; 8 nucleotides align to TRBD1. The V and J ends lost 4 bases and 7 bases, in that order; junction bases with no gene match: 12. Germline loops: CDR1 PRHDT, CDR2 FYEKMQ (reference sequence). This CDR3 has 15 residues. The chain's CDR3 is CASSSRTGWVREQYF. The CDR3 DNA sequence: TGTGCCAGCAGCTCCCGGACAGGGTGGGTTCGGGAGCAGTACTTC.

The chain recombines TRBV6-2 or TRBV6-3 with TRBJ2-6, with a possible D match to TRBD1 (6 bases). With 6 bases removed from V and 0 bases from J, the gap between germline ends came to 9 bases. The length of the CDR3 is 15 residues. Germline CDR1 MNHEY, CDR2 SVGEGT. The DNA for the CDR3 is TGTGCCAGCAGCCCCAGGGGCTCTGGGGCCAACGTCCTGACTTTC. Translated: CASSPRGSGANVLTF.

The chain uses TRBV11-2 and TRBJ2-1; no reliable D call. Trimming pared 1 base from V and 0 bases from J, leaving 7 bases between. The CDR3 has 15 amino acids. From germline, CDR1 is SGHAT and CDR2 FQNNGV. The CDR3 here is CASSLGSSSYNEQFF. DNA for the CDR3: TGTGCCAGCAGCTTAGGGAGTAGCTCCTACAATGAGCAGTTCTTC. Supplemented by reference TRBV11-2 and TRBJ2-1, the full variable domain reads EAGVAQSPRYKIIEKRQSVAFWCNPISGHATLYWYQQILGQGPKLLIQFQNNGVVDDSQLPKDRFSAERLKGVDSTLKIQPAKLEDSAVYLCASSLGSSSYNEQFFGPGTRLTVL.

The J gene is TRBJ1-3, the V gene TRBV30; D not resolved. This CDR3 comprises 14 residues. Trimming removed 0 bases from V and 4 bases from J, with 10 bases in between. Per the germline V gene, CDR1 is GTSNPN and CDR2 is SVGIG (reference sequence). The CDR3 coding sequence is TGTGCCTGGAGTGTAACAATAACAGGAAACACCATATATTTT. This gives the protein CAWSVTITGNTIYF.

This rearrangement joins TRBV7-9 to TRBJ1-5; a possible D gene is TRBD1 (6 bases). The V end lost 5 bases, the J end lost 7 bases, and 15 bases lay between the germline ends. The length of the CDR3 is 14 residues. Per germline, CDR1 SEHNR and CDR2 FQNEAQ (reference sequence). CDR3 protein: CASSSGGGQQPQHF. CDR3 bases: TGTGCCAGCAGCAGCGGGGGCGGGCAGCAGCCCCAGCATTTT.

The V and J genes are TRBV4-1 and TRBJ2-7; D may be TRBD1 (5 bases). V shed 6 bases and J shed 2 bases, with 23 bases lying between them. The CDR3 totals 17 residues. CDR1 and CDR2 (germline): MGHRA, YSYEKL. The CDR3 nucleotides are TGCGCCAGCAGTTCTAAGGTGGGGCGGCAGACGACCTACGAGCAGTACTTC. It translates to CASSSKVGRQTTYEQYF.

The CDR3 DNA sequence: TGTGCCAGCGCAATGGGGCGCGAGCAGTACTTC. The encoded protein is CASAMGREQYF. J is TRBJ2-7 and V is TRBV5-6, with a tentative D call TRBD1 (5 bases). Germline lookup yields CDR1 SGHDT and CDR2 YYEEEE. This CDR3 region has 11 residues. Trimming took 7 bases from V and 6 from J, leaving 11 bases between them.

V gene TRBV19 combines with J gene TRBJ1-6, with 11 bases aligning to TRBD1. V lost 5 bases, J lost 9 bases, and 3 bases stayed unmatched. Germline CDR1 and CDR2: LNHDA and SQIVND (reference sequence). This CDR3 has 14 residues. The CDR3 nucleotides read TGTGCCAGTAGTCCCGGGACAGGGGGTTCACCCCTCCACTTT. It specifies CASSPGTGGSPLHF.

The chain carries TRBV6-1 and TRBJ1-6; D unresolved. This CDR3 comprises 18 residues. Germline values: CDR1 MNHNS, CDR2 SASEGT. With 4 bases removed from V and 0 bases from J, the gap between germline ends came to 16 bases. CDR3 loop: CASSVRGSESSYNSPLHF. The CDR3, as DNA: TGTGCCAGCAGTGTGAGAGGGTCTGAAAGCTCCTATAATTCACCCCTCCACTTT.

This clone was detected many times. The chain has TRBV5-1 and TRBJ1-1; 9 positions match TRBD1. V lost 4 bases and J lost 1; bases outside the gene matches: 5. CDR1 SGHRS and CDR2 YFSETQ come from the germline V gene. The CDR3 has 15 amino acids. This chain's CDR3 is CASSEGTGWNTEAFF. The CDR3 DNA is TGCGCCAGCAGCGAAGGGACAGGGTGGAACACTGAAGCTTTCTTT.

Turning to this clone: The sample carries other DNA sequences with the same CDR3. V usage is TRBV5-4 and J usage is TRBJ1-2, with 9 bases aligning to TRBD1. The V segment lost 4 bases and the J segment 3 bases; nucleotides outside the gene matches: 4. The germline V gene has CDR1 SGHNT and CDR2 YYREEE (reference sequence). CDR3 length: 14 residues. This CDR3 is CASSTRTGDYGYTF. The CDR3 region has the DNA TGTGCCAGCAGCACAAGGACAGGGGACTATGGCTACACCTTC.

The chain uses TRBV18 and TRBJ2-6; D unresolved. The CDR3 contains 14 residues. Germline CDR1 KGHSH, CDR2 LQKENI. With 3 bases removed from V and 1 base from J, the gap between germline ends came to 4 bases. The CDR3: CASSPPSGANVLTF. CDR3 nucleotide sequence: TGTGCCAGCTCACCCCCGTCTGGGGCCAACGTCCTGACTTTC.

The chain joins TRBV7-9 to TRBJ1-1; maybe TRBD1 (5 bases). Germline assignment: CDR1 SEHNR and CDR2 FQNEAQ (reference sequence). CDR3 size: 13 residues. Between the trimmed V and J ends, which lost 2 bases and 4 bases, there was a span of 8 bases. The CDR3 region has the DNA TGTGCCAGCAGCTTAAGCAGGGCCACTGAAGCTTTCTTT. Amino acid sequence: CASSLSRATEAFF.

This chain joins TRBV7-3 and TRBJ1-1, with TRBD1 identical over 8 bases. The germline V gene encodes CDR1 SGHTA and CDR2 FQGTGA. The CDR3 is 15 amino acids. Trimming took 1 base from V and 1 from J; bases not matched to a gene: 2. In nucleotides, the CDR3 is TGTGCCAGCAGCTTAAGTGGACAGGGGAACACTGAAGCTTTCTTT. The encoded protein is CASSLSGQGNTEAFF.

The chain couples TRBV7-2 to TRBJ1-6; possible D gene TRBD1, 6 bases. The CDR3 loop spans 15 amino acids. Germline V lookup: CDR1 SGHTA, CDR2 FQGNSA. Trimming removed 1 base from V and 5 bases from J, with 9 bases in between. For the CDR3, the DNA is TGTGCCAGCAGCTTAGGAGGGGGGGATAATTCACCCCTCCACTTT. Translating it yields CASSLGGGDNSPLHF.

The chain is built from TRBV25-1 and TRBJ1-1; possible D gene TRBD1, 5 bases. V lost 7 bases and J 7 bases, leaving 16 bases between the germline ends. The CDR3 runs to 13 residues. Germline CDR1 and CDR2: MGHDK and SYGVNS. The CDR3 region is CASTPGMWVEAFF. CDR3 DNA: TGTGCCAGCACCCCAGGGATGTGGGTTGAAGCTTTCTTT.

The rearrangement uses TRBV6-1 and TRBJ1-6, with 9 bases that match TRBD1. CDR1 and CDR2 (germline): MNHNS, SASEGT. The CDR3 extends over 16 amino acids. The V and J ends lost 2 bases and 10 bases, in that order; junction bases with no gene match: 9. As DNA, the CDR3 is TGTGCCAGCAGTGAACTCGGGGACAGGGTCACCTCACCCCTCCACTTT. Protein sequence: CASSELGDRVTSPLHF.

The chain recombines TRBV6-5 with TRBJ1-5; 7 bases match TRBD1. The length of the CDR3 is 12 residues. J was trimmed by 4 bases and V by 10 bases; bases with no gene match: 4. The V gene's germline CDR1 is MNHEY and CDR2 SVGAGI. The DNA of the CDR3 is TGTGCCACCTCACAGGGGAATCAGCCCCAGCATTTT. Its protein product is CATSQGNQPQHF.

This clone was observed a handful of times. This chain joins TRBV9 and TRBJ2-3, with D tentatively TRBD2 (7 bases). Germline lookup yields CDR1 SGDLS and CDR2 YYNGEE. Trimming pared 2 bases from V and 4 bases from J, leaving 17 bases between. There are 16 residues in the CDR3. CDR3 amino acids: CASSVQGGGGSDTQYF. The CDR3 nucleotides are TGTGCCAGCAGCGTCCAGGGAGGGGGAGGGTCAGATACGCAGTATTTT.

As to this clone: Other nucleotide sequences from this sample produce the same CDR3. This chain links TRBV7-9 with TRBJ2-5; D might be TRBD1 (5 bases). In germline, CDR1 is SEHNR, CDR2 FQNEAQ (reference sequence). Trimming removed 5 bases from V and 1 base from J, with 11 bases in between. CDR3 size: 14 residues. The CDR3 DNA reads as TGTGCCAGCAGCCTACGGACACTCCAAGAGACCCAGTACTTC. This sequence encodes CASSLRTLQETQYF.

This chain joins TRBV10-1 and TRBJ2-7, with D maybe TRBD2 (5 bases). Looked up from germline, CDR1 is WNHNN and CDR2 is SYGVQD (reference sequence). This CDR3 is 12 amino acids long. V lost 3 bases to trimming and J lost 9 bases, with 12 bases between them. CDR3 DNA: TGCGCCAGCAGTGAAGAGGGTGGGAGGCAGTACTTC. This gives the protein CASSEEGGRQYF.